A single sample is the source of the 26 T cell receptor beta chains below, sequenced in a study of cytomegalovirus exposure and HLA in healthy donors. The repertoire was sequenced with immunoSEQ multiplex PCR; TCRdb's copy has only in-frame clones and lacks some. Of 55,000 to 75,000 clones in the sample, nearly 95% were seen once. Sequences were obtained from PBMCs. The receptor source for this set is a young man in good health and CMV-seropositive.

The chain uses TRBV5-1 and TRBJ1-1; D is perhaps TRBD1 (6 bases). This CDR3 region has 13 residues. CDR1 is SGHRS and CDR2 is YFSETQ in the germline V gene. The V gene lost 0 bases and the J gene lost 10 bases, with 13 bases spanning the gap. DNA for the CDR3: TGCGCCAGCAGCTTGGACCAGGGGTGGGCAGCTTTCTTT. It yields the protein CASSLDQGWAAFF.

This chain uses TRBV5-6 with TRBJ1-1; D possibly corresponds to TRBD1 (6 bases). CDR1 and CDR2 (germline): SGHDT, YYEEEE. This CDR3 is 16 amino acids long. With 4 bases removed from V and 0 bases from J, the gap between germline ends came to 16 bases. In nucleotides, the CDR3 is TGTGCCAGCAGCCTCCTCGGAACAGGGATGAACACTGAAGCTTTCTTT. This translates into CASSLLGTGMNTEAFF.

The sample holds a few counts of this clone. The chain combines TRBV2 with TRBJ2-5, with TRBD2 matching over 9 bases. Germline CDR1 reads SNHLY; CDR2 reads FYNNEI. The CDR3 runs 14 residues. Germline trimming cut 2 bases from V and 2 bases from J; bases unmatched to any gene: 0. The CDR3 DNA reads TGTGCCAGCAGTGAACTAGCGGGACAAGAGACCCAGTACTTC. It specifies CASSELAGQETQYF.

The chain recombines TRBV25-1 with TRBJ1-4; 8 positions match TRBD1. V shed 1 base and J 0 bases; nucleotides not matched to a gene: 7. The CDR3 is made up of 18 amino acids. Per the germline V gene, CDR1 is MGHDK and CDR2 is SYGVNS. CDR3 residues: CASSESRGLDATNEKLFF. The CDR3 DNA reads TGTGCCAGCAGTGAATCCAGGGGGCTAGATGCAACTAATGAAAAACTGTTTTTT. Based on the CDR3 plus reference TRBV25-1 and TRBJ1-4, the full variable domain is EADIYQTPRYLVIGTGKKITLECSQTMGHDKMYWYQQDPGMELHLIHYSYGVNSTEKGDLSSESTVSRIRTEHFPLTLESARPSHTSQYLCASSESRGLDATNEKLFFGSGTQLSVL.

CDR3 amino acids: CASSQDRNYGYTF. CDR3 bases: TGTGCCAGCAGCCAAGACCGGAACTATGGCTACACCTTC. The chain recombines TRBV14 with TRBJ1-2; the D is unclear. This CDR3 has 13 residues. The V end was cut by 0 bases, the J end by 2 bases, with 4 bases between. CDR1 is SGHDN, CDR2 FVKESK, per germline.

The chain joins TRBV7-3 to TRBJ2-5, with TRBD2 identical over 7 bases. V shed 1 base, J shed 2 bases, and the junction held 16 bases outside the gene matches. This CDR3 region has 19 residues. In germline, CDR1 is SGHTA, CDR2 FQGTGA. The CDR3 loop is CASSLRRVEAGAMQETQYF. The CDR3 bases are TGTGCCAGCAGCTTAAGGCGGGTTGAGGCGGGAGCGATGCAAGAGACCCAGTACTTC.

The V gene is TRBV27, the J gene TRBJ1-5, with 11 bases matching TRBD1. With V trimmed by 2 bases and J by 14 bases, 8 bases remained unmatched. CDR1 and CDR2 from the germline V gene are MNHEY and SMNVEV (reference sequence). The CDR3 has 14 amino acids. The CDR3 region is CASSLGQGAQNEHF. CDR3 bases: TGTGCCAGCAGTTTAGGACAGGGGGCGCAAAATGAGCATTTT.

This clone has only a few counts. The rearrangement uses TRBV19 and TRBJ2-5; 8 bases fit TRBD1. The germline V gene has CDR1 LNHDA and CDR2 SQIVND (reference sequence). The CDR3 runs to 14 residues. The V gene end was trimmed by 3 bases and the J gene end by 4 bases; junction bases not matched to a gene: 4. CDR3 bases: TGTGCCAGTAGTATTACAGGGGGAACAGAGACCCAGTACTTC. It encodes CASSITGGTETQYF.

Of note for this clone: Its ends do not fully match the called genes, so a read error is possible. The chain joins TRBV27 to TRBJ2-1; 9 nucleotides align to TRBD1. The germline V gene encodes CDR1 MNHEY and CDR2 SMNVEV (reference sequence). This CDR3 has 15 residues. The chain's CDR3 is CAGSYLTGGYNEQFF. In DNA form, the CDR3 reads TGTGCCGGCAGTTACTTGACAGGGGGCTACAATGAGCAGTTCTTC.

V gene TRBV6-1 combines with J gene TRBJ2-7, with D hard to call. V gave up 1 base and J gave up 2 bases, with 6 bases separating them. Per germline, CDR1 MNHNS and CDR2 SASEGT. CDR3 length: 13 residues. The CDR3 region is CASSEDRAYEQYF. In DNA form, the CDR3 reads TGTGCCAGCAGTGAAGACAGAGCCTACGAGCAGTACTTC.

The V call is TRBV7-8, the J call TRBJ2-5; the D gene is possibly TRBD2 (5 bases). Germline V gene data show CDR1 as SGHVS and CDR2 as FQNEAQ. The CDR3 runs 14 residues. V was trimmed by 4 bases and J by 10 bases, leaving 19 bases between them. CDR3 amino acids: CASSSGVSIASQYF. CDR3 nucleotide sequence: TGTGCCAGCAGCTCCGGGGTCTCTATAGCCAGCCAGTACTTC.

The rearrangement joins TRBV10-3 to TRBJ2-7, with TRBD2 matching over 9 bases. This CDR3 contains 13 residues. Per the germline V gene, CDR1 is ENHRY and CDR2 is SYGVKD. V was pared by 10 bases and J by 6 bases, with 10 bases of the junction left unmatched. The CDR3 protein is CATTGAGGLEQYF. CDR3 nucleotide sequence: TGTGCCACGACTGGGGCGGGAGGGCTCGAGCAGTACTTC.

This clone was seen a single time. This chain links TRBV10-3 with TRBJ1-5; 11 nucleotides align to TRBD1. With 9 bases clipped from V and 0 bases from J, the junction kept 10 bases outside the gene matches. CDR1 and CDR2 (germline): ENHRY, SYGVKD. CDR3 length: 17 residues. CDR3 DNA sequence: TGTGCCATAGCCACCGGGACAGGGGGAAGTAGCAATCAGCCCCAGCATTTT. It translates to CAIATGTGGSSNQPQHF.

This clone was detected once. This chain links TRBV6-1 with TRBJ2-2, with 9 bases identical to TRBD2. Per the germline V gene, CDR1 is MNHNS and CDR2 is SASEGT. The V and J ends lost 6 bases and 3 bases, in that order; junction bases with no gene match: 2. This CDR3 comprises 14 residues. The CDR3 sequence: CASSKREDTGELFF. The DNA for the CDR3 is TGTGCCAGCAGCAAGCGGGAGGACACCGGGGAGCTGTTTTTT.

The V call is TRBV10-3, the J call TRBJ1-2, with 8 bases lining up with TRBD1. The V gene's germline CDR1 is ENHRY and CDR2 SYGVKD. CDR3 size: 12 residues. V trimming: 4 bases; J trimming: 8 bases; junction bases outside the gene matches: 3. The DNA for the CDR3 is TGTGCCATCAGTGTTACAGGGGGAGGCTACACCTTC. Protein: CAISVTGGGYTF.

The chain carries TRBV11-3 and TRBJ2-3, with 11 nucleotides matching TRBD2. Unmatched junction bases numbered 2, after V lost 5 bases and J lost 4 bases. Germline values: CDR1 SGHNT, CDR2 YENEEA. This CDR3 has 14 amino acids. The CDR3 loop reads CASSRLAGPDTQYF. The CDR3, as DNA: TGTGCCAGCAGCCGACTAGCGGGACCAGATACGCAGTATTTT.

This rearrangement joins TRBV5-4 to TRBJ2-1; TRBD1 might be the D (6 bases). Deletions cut 6 bases from V and 4 bases from J, with 20 bases between. This CDR3 is built from 16 residues. Germline V gives CDR1 SGHNT, CDR2 YYREEE (reference sequence). DNA of the CDR3: TGTGCCAGCACCTATCCCGGGACCCAGGGGTACAATGAGCAGTTCTTC. The encoded protein is CASTYPGTQGYNEQFF.

The V and J genes are TRBV12-2 and TRBJ2-1; the tabulated D call, TRBD1, remains unverified against the DNA. TRBV12-2 corresponds to a pseudogene. The CDR3 contains 18 residues. In DNA form, the CDR3 reads TGTGCAAGTCGCTTAGAGGCCGACAGGTCAAGCTCCTACAATGAGCAGTTCTTC. Protein product: CASRLEADRSSSYNEQFF.

The chain couples TRBV18 to TRBJ2-1, with D perhaps matching TRBD1 (5 bases). Trimming removed 1 base at V and 2 bases at J, with 21 bases between. The CDR3 has 19 amino acids. In germline, CDR1 is KGHSH, CDR2 LQKENI. The CDR3 DNA sequence: TGTGCCAGCTCACCACGAACGGCACTAAAGACAGACACCTACAATGAGCAGTTCTTC. Amino acids: CASSPRTALKTDTYNEQFF. The full variable domain, with the rest looked up from reference TRBV18 and TRBJ2-1, is NAGVMQNPRHLVRRRGQEARLRCSPMKGHSHVYWYRQLPEEGLKFMVYLQKENIIDESGMPKERFSAEFPKEGPSILRIQQVVRGDSAAYFCASSPRTALKTDTYNEQFFGPGTRLTVL.

This chain uses TRBV6-6 with TRBJ2-3; possible D gene TRBD1, 6 bases. Per the germline V gene, CDR1 is MNHNY and CDR2 is SVGAGI (reference sequence). The CDR3 loop spans 15 amino acids. The V gene lost 2 bases and the J gene lost 1 base, with 10 bases spanning the gap. This chain's CDR3 is CASSYQGSRTDTQYF. The CDR3 DNA reads TGTGCCAGCAGTTACCAGGGGTCTCGCACAGATACGCAGTATTTT.

V is TRBV21-1 and J is TRBJ1-2; the DNA was not compared with TRBD1, the D call given in the table. TRBV21-1 is a pseudogene locus. The CDR3 loop spans 16 amino acids. The CDR3 reads CASSATGTLYILCYTF. The DNA of the CDR3 is TGTGCCAGCAGCGCGACCGGGACACTCTACATCCTCTGCTACACCTTC.

V is TRBV7-3 and J is TRBJ2-3; TRBD2 might be the D (6 bases). V lost 5 bases to trimming and J lost 0 bases, with 12 bases between them. This CDR3 has 15 amino acids. CDR1 and CDR2 from the germline V gene are SGHTA and FQGTGA. The CDR3 loop is CASSHPGTSTDTQYF. CDR3 coding DNA: TGTGCCAGCAGCCACCCCGGGACTAGCACAGATACGCAGTATTTT.

The rearrangement joins TRBV28 to TRBJ1-1; 9 nucleotides align to TRBD1. The CDR3 sequence is 16 residues long. Germline V gives CDR1 MDHEN, CDR2 SYDVKM. V lost 5 bases and J lost 4; bases outside the gene matches: 11. The CDR3 loop is CASSLDTGGTVTEAFF. As DNA, the CDR3 is TGTGCCAGCAGTCTAGATACAGGGGGCACGGTCACTGAAGCTTTCTTT.

The chain combines TRBV15 with TRBJ2-7; 8 positions match TRBD1. The CDR3 is 14 residues long. Germline V lookup: CDR1 LNHNV, CDR2 YYDKDF (reference sequence). V lost 1 base and J lost 2; bases outside the gene matches: 1. CDR3 nucleotide sequence: TGTGCCACCAGCAGAGCGACAGGGGCCTACGAGCAGTACTTC. Amino acids: CATSRATGAYEQYF.

The chain carries TRBV27 and TRBJ2-5; D is possibly TRBD2 (5 bases). Trimming stripped 3 bases from V and 4 bases from J, with 12 bases between. The CDR3 is made up of 14 amino acids. The germline CDR1 and CDR2 sequences are MNHEY and SMNVEV (reference sequence). CDR3 sequence: CASSFVREGETQYF. In DNA, the CDR3 is TGTGCCAGCAGTTTCGTACGGGAAGGAGAGACCCAGTACTTC.

This chain uses TRBV6-1 with TRBJ2-7; 9 bases are a match to TRBD2. Germline V gives CDR1 MNHNS, CDR2 SASEGT. Unmatched junction bases numbered 3, after V lost 1 base and J lost 2 bases. The CDR3 has 15 amino acids. CDR3 nucleotide sequence: TGTGCCAGCAGTGAAGGAGCGGGAGGCCCCTACGAGCAGTACTTC. Its translation is CASSEGAGGPYEQYF.